This T cell receptor beta chain was recovered during a study of T cell clusters in autoimmune cytopenias. Study background: The median distinct TRB clonotype count was about 2,000 per sample, from a median approximately 53,000 reads.

Multiplex touch-down PCR amplified TRB using TRB-A and TRB-B pools in one tube. Reprocessing the multiplex PCR reads, TCRdb reports a single entry for every CDR3 protein and omits DNA. The sample holds about 4,000 distinct CDR3 sequences. The CDR3 spans 14 residues. Its frequency marks this clonotype as medium-sized. TRB was amplified from about 250 ng of peripheral blood genomic DNA per sample. The sequencing input was peripheral blood. The chain recombines TRBV12-3 or TRBV12-4 with TRBJ1-2; the TCRdb call, TRBD1, lacks DNA for checking. The origin of this receptor is a human donor with an autoimmune cytopenia or autoimmune hepatitis (not recorded which). The CDR3 is CASSQQGAILGYTF.